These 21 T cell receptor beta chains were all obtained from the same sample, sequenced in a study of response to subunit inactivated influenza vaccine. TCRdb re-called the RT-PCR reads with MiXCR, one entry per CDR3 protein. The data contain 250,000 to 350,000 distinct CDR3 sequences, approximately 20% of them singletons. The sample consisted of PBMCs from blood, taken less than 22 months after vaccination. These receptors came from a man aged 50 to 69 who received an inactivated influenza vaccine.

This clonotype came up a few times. CDR3: CASSFQADRPTQYF. The CDR3 DNA sequence: TGTGCCAGCAGTTTTCAGGCTGACCGCCCGACGCAGTATTTT. The J gene is TRBJ2-3, the V gene TRBV28; D is ambiguous. The CDR3 length is 14 residues. CDR1 and CDR2 from the germline V gene are MDHEN and SYDVKM. V was shortened by 3 bases and J by 9 bases, with 16 bases between the two germline ends.

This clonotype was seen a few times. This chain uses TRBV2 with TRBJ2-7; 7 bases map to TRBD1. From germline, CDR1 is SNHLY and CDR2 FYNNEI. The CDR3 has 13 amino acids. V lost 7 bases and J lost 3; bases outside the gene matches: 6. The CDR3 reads CASKGTASYEQYF. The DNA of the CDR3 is TGTGCCAGCAAAGGGACAGCAAGCTACGAGCAGTACTTC. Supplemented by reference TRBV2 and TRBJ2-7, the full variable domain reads EPEVTQTPSHQVTQMGQEVILRCVPISNHLYFYWYRQILGQKVEFLVSFYNNEISEKSEIFDDQFSVERPDGSNFTLKIRSTKLEDSAMYFCASKGTASYEQYFGPGTRLTVT.

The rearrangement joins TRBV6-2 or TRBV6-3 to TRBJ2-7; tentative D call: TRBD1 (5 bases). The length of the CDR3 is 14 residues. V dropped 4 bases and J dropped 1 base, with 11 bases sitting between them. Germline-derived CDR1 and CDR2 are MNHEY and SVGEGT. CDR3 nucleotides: TGTGCCAGCAGTTGGGGCCCAGGATCCTACGAGCAGTACTTC. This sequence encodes CASSWGPGSYEQYF.

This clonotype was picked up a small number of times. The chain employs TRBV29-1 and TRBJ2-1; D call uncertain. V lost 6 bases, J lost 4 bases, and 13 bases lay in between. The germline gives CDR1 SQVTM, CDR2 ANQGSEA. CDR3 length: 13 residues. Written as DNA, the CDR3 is TGCAGCGTGGCTAGTGGGCCATACAATGAGCAGTTCTTC. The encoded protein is CSVASGPYNEQFF.

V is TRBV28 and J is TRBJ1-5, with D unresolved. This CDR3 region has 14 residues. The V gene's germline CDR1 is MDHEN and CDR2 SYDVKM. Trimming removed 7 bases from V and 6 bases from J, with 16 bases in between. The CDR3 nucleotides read TGTGCCAGCACCATAGTTGGGGAGGGTCAGCCCCAGCATTTT. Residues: CASTIVGEGQPQHF.

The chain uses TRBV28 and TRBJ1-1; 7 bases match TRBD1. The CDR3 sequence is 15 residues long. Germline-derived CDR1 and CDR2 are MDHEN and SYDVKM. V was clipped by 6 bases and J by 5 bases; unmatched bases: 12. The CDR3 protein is CASSNGRRGRTEAFF. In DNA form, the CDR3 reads TGTGCCAGCAGCAACGGTCGCAGGGGGAGGACTGAAGCTTTCTTT.

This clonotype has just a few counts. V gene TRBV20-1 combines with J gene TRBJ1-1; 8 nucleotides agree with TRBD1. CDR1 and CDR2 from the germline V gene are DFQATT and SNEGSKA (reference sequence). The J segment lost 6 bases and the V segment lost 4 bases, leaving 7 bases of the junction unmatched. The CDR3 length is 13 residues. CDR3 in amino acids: CSAMDRAKSEAFF. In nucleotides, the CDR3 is TGCAGTGCTATGGACAGGGCCAAATCTGAAGCTTTCTTT.

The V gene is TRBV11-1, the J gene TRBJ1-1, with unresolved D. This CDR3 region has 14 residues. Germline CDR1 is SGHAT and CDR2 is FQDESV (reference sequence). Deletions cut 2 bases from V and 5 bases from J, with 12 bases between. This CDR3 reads CASSLTQGGTEAFF. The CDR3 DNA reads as TGTGCCAGCAGCTTAACCCAAGGAGGGACTGAAGCTTTCTTT.

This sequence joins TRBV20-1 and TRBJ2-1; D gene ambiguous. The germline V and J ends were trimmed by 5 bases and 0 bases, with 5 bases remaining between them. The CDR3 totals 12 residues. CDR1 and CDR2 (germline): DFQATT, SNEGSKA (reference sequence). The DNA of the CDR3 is TGCAGTGCTTTGCCCTCCTACAATGAGCAGTTCTTC. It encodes CSALPSYNEQFF.

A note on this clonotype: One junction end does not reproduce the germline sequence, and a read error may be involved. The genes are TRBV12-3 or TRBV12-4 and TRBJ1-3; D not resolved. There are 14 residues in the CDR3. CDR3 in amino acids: CASSPGQLGNNIYF. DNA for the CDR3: TGTGCCAGCAGTCCGGGCCAGCTCGGAAACAACATATATTTT.

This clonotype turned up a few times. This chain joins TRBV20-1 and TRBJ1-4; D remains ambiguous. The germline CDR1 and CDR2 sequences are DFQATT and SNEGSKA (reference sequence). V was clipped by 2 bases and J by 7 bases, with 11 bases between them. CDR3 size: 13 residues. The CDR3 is CSARNFVGEKLFF. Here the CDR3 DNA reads TGCAGTGCTAGAAACTTTGTAGGTGAAAAACTGTTTTTT.

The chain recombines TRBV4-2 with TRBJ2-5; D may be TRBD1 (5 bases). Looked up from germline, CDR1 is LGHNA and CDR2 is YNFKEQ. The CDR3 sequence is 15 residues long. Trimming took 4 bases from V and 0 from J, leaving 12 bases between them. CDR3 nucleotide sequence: TGTGCCAGCAGCCTTCCAGGGTCGTACCAAGAGACCCAGTACTTC. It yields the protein CASSLPGSYQETQYF.

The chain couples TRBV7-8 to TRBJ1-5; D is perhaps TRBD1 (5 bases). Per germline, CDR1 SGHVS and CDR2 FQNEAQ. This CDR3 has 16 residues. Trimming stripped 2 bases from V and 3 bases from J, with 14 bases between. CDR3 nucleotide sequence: TGTGCCAGCAGCTTACGACAGAGGGAGGCCAATCAGCCCCAGCATTTT. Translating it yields CASSLRQREANQPQHF. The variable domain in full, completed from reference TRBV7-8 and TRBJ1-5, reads GAGVSQSPRYKVAKRGQDVALRCDPISGHVSLFWYQQALGQGPEFLTYFQNEAQLDKSGLPSDRFFAERPEGSVSTLKIQRTQQEDSAVYLCASSLRQREANQPQHFGDGTRLSIL.

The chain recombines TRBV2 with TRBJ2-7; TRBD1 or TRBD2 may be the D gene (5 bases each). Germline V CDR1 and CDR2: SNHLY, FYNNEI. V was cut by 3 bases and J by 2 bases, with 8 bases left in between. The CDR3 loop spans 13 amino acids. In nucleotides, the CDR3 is TGTGCCAGCAGTGAGGGGGTCACCTACGAGCAGTACTTC. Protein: CASSEGVTYEQYF.

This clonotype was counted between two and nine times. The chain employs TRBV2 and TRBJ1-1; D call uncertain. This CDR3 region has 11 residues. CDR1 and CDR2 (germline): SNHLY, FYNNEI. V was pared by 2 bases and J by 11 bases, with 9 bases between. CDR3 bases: TGTGCCAGCAGTGAAACGGGTGGGGCTTTCTTT. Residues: CASSETGGAFF.

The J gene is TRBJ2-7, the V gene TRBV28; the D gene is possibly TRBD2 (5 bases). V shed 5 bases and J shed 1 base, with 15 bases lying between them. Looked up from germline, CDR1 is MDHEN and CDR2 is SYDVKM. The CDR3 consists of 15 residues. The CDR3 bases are TGTGCCAGCAGTCCCTCCGGGATAACATCCTACGAGCAGTACTTC. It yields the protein CASSPSGITSYEQYF.

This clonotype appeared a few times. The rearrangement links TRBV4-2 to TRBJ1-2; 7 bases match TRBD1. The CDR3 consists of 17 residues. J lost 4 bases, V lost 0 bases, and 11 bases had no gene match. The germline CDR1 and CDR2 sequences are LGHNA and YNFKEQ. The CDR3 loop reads CASSQDGEGAAFYGYTF. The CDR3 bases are TGTGCCAGCAGCCAAGATGGAGAGGGGGCCGCCTTCTATGGCTACACCTTC.

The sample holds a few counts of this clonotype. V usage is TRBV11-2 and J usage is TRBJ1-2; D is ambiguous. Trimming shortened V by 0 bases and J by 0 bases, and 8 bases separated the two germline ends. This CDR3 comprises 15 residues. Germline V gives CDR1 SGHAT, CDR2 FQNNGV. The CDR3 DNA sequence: TGTGCCAGCAGCTTAGAAGCCCCAGCTAACTATGGCTACACCTTC. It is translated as CASSLEAPANYGYTF.

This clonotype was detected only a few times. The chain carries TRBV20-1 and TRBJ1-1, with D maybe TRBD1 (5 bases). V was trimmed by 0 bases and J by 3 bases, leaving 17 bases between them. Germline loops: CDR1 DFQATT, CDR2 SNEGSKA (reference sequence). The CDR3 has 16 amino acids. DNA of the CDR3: TGCAGTGCTAGAGATACCCGAGGAGGGGCTCACACTGAAGCTTTCTTT. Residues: CSARDTRGGAHTEAFF.

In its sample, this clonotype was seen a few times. CDR3 sequence reads: CASSLTSGVYSYNEQFF. The CDR3 nucleotides are TGTGCCAGCAGCTTAACTAGCGGCGTTTACTCCTACAATGAGCAGTTCTTC. V and J are TRBV7-2 and TRBJ2-1; 8 bases line up with TRBD2. This CDR3 comprises 17 residues. CDR1 and CDR2 from the germline V gene are SGHTA and FQGNSA. After removal of 2 bases from V and 0 bases from J, the junction contained 6 bases not matched to a gene.

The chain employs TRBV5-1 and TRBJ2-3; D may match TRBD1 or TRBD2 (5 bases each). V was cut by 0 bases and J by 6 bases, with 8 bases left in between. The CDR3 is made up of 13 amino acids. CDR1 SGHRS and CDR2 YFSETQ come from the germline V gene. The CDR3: CASSLGGSDTQYF. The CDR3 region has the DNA TGCGCCAGCAGCTTGGGGGGGTCGGATACGCAGTATTTT.